This section outlines one T cell receptor (beta chain) sequence together with its context. This clonotype was observed many times. The antigen this receptor binds is unknown. No base-level quality is on record; no much larger clone is a single base apart. Patients with ophthalmopathy had moderately to severely active disease, with a Clinical Activity Score of 3 or more, a NOSPECS grade of 4 or more, and a disease duration of less than 3 months. Patients with other autoimmune diseases, uncontrolled infections, pregnancy or lactation were excluded. Diagnosis was based on clinical symptoms, serum thyroxine, TRAb, thyroid ultrasound and orbital computed tomography. Ficoll-Paque density gradient centrifugation was used to isolate PBMCs from approximately 10 ml of fresh peripheral blood. Total RNA was extracted with Trizol reagent and quality-checked on an Agilent 2100 Bioanalyzer. TCR beta CDR3 regions were amplified from RNA transcripts for repertoire sequencing. The first round was an RT-PCR using HTBI primers with the Qiagen OneStep RT-PCR kit, and this first round was followed by a second-round multiplex PCR, then size selection and purification. Sequencing of the libraries was carried out on an Illumina HiSeq2000 in paired-end mode with 100 bp reads. Under the source paper's analysis protocol: SOAPnuke was used to process the reads, removing any read that contained adapters or uncalled bases, had a mean Phred below 15, or lacked an exact match to the constant primer or identifier. COPE v1.2.5 was used to merge high-quality paired reads. Each unique nucleotide sequence was treated as a clonotype, and MiTCR v1.1 was used to align the clonotypes to the IMGT TRB V, D and J references. The analysis was limited to V-J combinations with a frequency above 0.0001, which together covered more than 99% of repertoires. For each V-J combination, a TCR clonal expansion and chaos score was defined as the ratio of F50 clonal expansion to chaos observed in the TCRdist matrix. Welch's t-statistics and random forest were used to reduce features to over ten V-J combinations, which were fed into a naive Bayes classifier. The similarity between thyroid and blood repertoires was quantified using the Morisita-Horn index. The raw public data were reprocessed by TCRdb itself: fastp quality trimming at Q25, MiXCR clonotype calling, in-frame beta chains only. Here each entry gathers all rows of one CDR3 protein and keeps the most common genes and DNA. The V and J calls were determined by TCRdb, not by the authors. The sample table shows about 210,000 distinct CDR3 sequences, and approximately 28% are seen once. About 9.1% of the sample comes from the top ten.

The CDR3, from cysteine to phenylalanine, totals 13 residues. Kept here is only the CDR3 DNA, which spans 39 bases and is read in frame from base 1. The junction carries 14 bases between V and J, which are trimmed by 8 bases and 4 bases respectively. The data were obtained in a study of Graves' ophthalmopathy and Graves' hyperthyroidism (dated 2018 in TCRdb). About the study as a whole: Peripheral blood was collected before any treatment was given, at the time of initial diagnosis. In total, approximately 130 blood samples were TCR-sequenced: some 40 ophthalmopathy, some 72 hyperthyroidism and approximately 17 hyperthyroidism-to-ophthalmopathy patients. In roughly six hyperthyroidism patients, the T-cell repertoires found in thyroid tissue were compared with those found in blood. To explore V-J signatures distinguishing ophthalmopathy from hyperthyroidism, a discovery set of more than 95 patients (roughly 44 ophthalmopathy, 57 stable hyperthyroidism) was enrolled. For training and testing, the 100 or so patients in the discovery cohort were randomly divided in a 7:3 ratio. An independent validation cohort was composed of some 18 hyperthyroidism patients and 17 patients who later progressed from hyperthyroidism to ophthalmopathy. After sampling, hyperthyroidism patients received methimazole starting at 30 mg daily, and ophthalmopathy patients received high-dose intravenous methylprednisolone. The study used signatures of the TCR beta repertoire to tell Graves' ophthalmopathy apart from Graves' hyperthyroidism and to predict which patients would progress to ophthalmopathy.

Study-level results and caveats: Sample size was not predetermined statistically, and investigators were not blinded to group allocation. Most of the expanded thyroid clonotypes with a frequency above 0.001 were also detected in blood, and it was suggested that the thyroid immune response may be reflected by blood repertoires. In validation, the model predicted ophthalmopathy progression with about 70% sensitivity and 72.22% specificity; roughly 12 predicted patients were CT-confirmed with GO in a median of 6.5 months. In cross-validation, the 13-signature model distinguished ophthalmopathy from stable hyperthyroidism with around 90% sensitivity and 81.08% specificity, while in the test set the corresponding values were approximately 80% and 75%.

The chain is encoded by TRBV12-3 or TRBV12-4 joined to TRBJ1-1; too little of a D gene remains to name it. Sequencing used peripheral blood. The source is a man over 45 with Graves' ophthalmopathy. Donor details come from another sample of the same person, matched by shared clones. Here the CDR3 is given as CASRWGESTEAFF. Read as DNA, the sequence is TGTGCCAGCCGCTGGGGAGAGAGCACTGAAGCTTTCTTT.